One sample yielded the 11 T cell receptor beta chains listed below, sequenced in a study of T cells in localized non-small cell lung cancer (dated by TCRdb to about 2020). Library creation used the immunoSEQ multiplex PCR assay. TCRdb holds this immuneACCESS table with in-frame rearrangements only. Some clones are missing; in checked studies, unresolved V genes explain under half, and the rest has no known cause. This sample holds more than 45,000 clones; approximately 88% were observed only once. 17% of the sample is in the top ten clones. This sample comprised peripheral blood mononuclear cells, obtained before any cancer treatment. Every receptor here comes from a man aged 40 to 69 with stage III lung adenocarcinoma.

This clone was recorded only once. The chain carries TRBV11-3 and TRBJ2-2; 13 nucleotides agree with TRBD2. The length of the CDR3 is 18 residues. J gave up 0 bases and V 4 bases, and 5 bases lay outside the gene matches. Germline assignment: CDR1 SGHNT and CDR2 YENEEA. This CDR3 reads CASSSLTSGRSNTGELFF. CDR3 DNA: TGTGCCAGCAGCTCGCTGACTAGCGGGAGGTCGAACACCGGGGAGCTGTTTTTT. The entire variable domain, with the rest obtained from reference TRBV11-3 and TRBJ2-2, is as follows: EAGVVQSPRYKIIEKKQPVAFWCNPISGHNTLYWYLQNLGQGPELLIRYENEEAVDDSQLPKDRFSAERLKGVDSTLKIQPAELGDSAVYLCASSSLTSGRSNTGELFFGEGSRLTVL.

This rearrangement joins TRBV7-2 to TRBJ2-5; TRBD2 agrees at 8 bases. The ends lost 5 bases at V and 4 bases at J; junction bases unmatched: 3. The germline CDR1 and CDR2 sequences are SGHTA and FQGNSA. The CDR3 has 13 residues. CDR3 amino acids: CASSPGGAETQYF. The CDR3, as DNA: TGTGCCAGCAGCCCCGGGGGGGCAGAGACCCAGTACTTC. Full variable domain (outside the CDR3, taken from reference TRBV7-2 and TRBJ2-5): GAGVSQSPSNKVTEKGKDVELRCDPISGHTALYWYRQSLGQGLEFLIYFQGNSAPDKSGLPSDRFSAERTGGSVSTLTIQRTQQEDSAVYLCASSPGGAETQYFGPGTRLLVL.

This chain uses TRBV11-2 with TRBJ2-4; tentative D call: TRBD1 (6 bases). This CDR3 contains 16 residues. In germline, CDR1 is SGHAT, CDR2 FQNNGV. The V gene lost 2 bases and the J gene lost 4 bases, with 15 bases spanning the gap. In DNA, the CDR3 is TGTGCCAGCAGCTTATTGTCAGGGGTTCGTAAAAACATTCAGTACTTC. This gives the protein CASSLLSGVRKNIQYF.

The V call is TRBV11-2, the J call TRBJ1-2; D might be TRBD1 (6 bases). This CDR3 has 15 amino acids. The germline CDR1 and CDR2 sequences are SGHAT and FQNNGV. Deletions cut 1 base from V and 3 bases from J, with 12 bases between. CDR3 DNA: TGTGCCAGCAGCTTAGGTCAGGGGTCCTACTATGGCTACACCTTC. This codes for CASSLGQGSYYGYTF.

The V and J genes are TRBV5-1 and TRBJ2-5, with D maybe TRBD2 (6 bases). This CDR3 is built from 14 residues. Germline lookup yields CDR1 SGHRS and CDR2 YFSETQ. Trimming took 3 bases from V and 1 from J, leaving 10 bases between them. CDR3 loop: CASSSGTAQETQYF. In nucleotides, the CDR3 is TGCGCCAGCAGCTCCGGGACTGCCCAAGAGACCCAGTACTTC.

J is TRBJ2-4 and V is TRBV5-1, with D possibly called TRBD1 or TRBD2 (6 bases each). The V and J ends lost 0 bases and 8 bases respectively, with 18 bases between them. There are 16 residues in the CDR3. Germline V gene lookup returns CDR1 SGHRS and CDR2 YFSETQ. CDR3 DNA sequence: TGCGCCAGCAGCTTGGCCGCTAAAGGGGGGAGTGACATTCAGTACTTC. Translated, it gives CASSLAAKGGSDIQYF.

The chain is built from TRBV2 and TRBJ1-4, with D unclear. The germline CDR1 and CDR2 sequences are SNHLY and FYNNEI. V shed 3 bases and J shed 8 bases, with 13 bases lying between them. The CDR3 extends over 14 amino acids. The CDR3 nucleotides read TGTGCCAGCAGTGACGGCCTAGGACGGGAAAAACTGTTTTTT. Its protein is CASSDGLGREKLFF.

The V call is TRBV2, the J call TRBJ1-4; 7 nucleotides align to TRBD1. Germline V gives CDR1 SNHLY, CDR2 FYNNEI. The CDR3 has 14 residues. The V segment lost 6 bases and the J segment 8 bases; nucleotides outside the gene matches: 9. CDR3 bases: TGTGCCAGCAGGGGGGACAGTGTGAGGGAAAAACTGTTTTTT. Protein sequence: CASRGDSVREKLFF.

The V gene is TRBV7-2, the J gene TRBJ2-1; 8 bases are a match to TRBD1. The germline V gene has CDR1 SGHTA and CDR2 FQGNSA. The V segment lost 3 bases and the J segment 7 bases; nucleotides outside the gene matches: 8. The CDR3 covers 15 residues. This CDR3 is CASSLTLDRGNEQFF. The CDR3 coding sequence is TGTGCCAGCAGCTTGACCCTAGACAGGGGAAATGAGCAGTTCTTC.

The chain employs TRBV5-1 and TRBJ2-7; perhaps TRBD1 as D (6 bases). This CDR3 comprises 15 residues. Germline-derived CDR1 and CDR2 are SGHRS and YFSETQ. V was shortened by 4 bases and J by 3 bases, with 17 bases between the two germline ends. Here the CDR3 DNA reads TGCGCCAGCAGCCTCGGTCTGGGCAGGGGCTACGAGCAGTACTTC. Its protein is CASSLGLGRGYEQYF.

This chain links TRBV19 with TRBJ2-3; 7 nucleotides line up with TRBD1. CDR1 and CDR2 (germline): LNHDA, SQIVND (reference sequence). V was clipped by 3 bases and J by 5 bases; unmatched bases: 8. The CDR3 has 15 residues. CDR3 nucleotides: TGTGCCAGTAGTATGGGTAGGGGGCTGATAGATACGCAGTATTTT. Amino acid sequence: CASSMGRGLIDTQYF.